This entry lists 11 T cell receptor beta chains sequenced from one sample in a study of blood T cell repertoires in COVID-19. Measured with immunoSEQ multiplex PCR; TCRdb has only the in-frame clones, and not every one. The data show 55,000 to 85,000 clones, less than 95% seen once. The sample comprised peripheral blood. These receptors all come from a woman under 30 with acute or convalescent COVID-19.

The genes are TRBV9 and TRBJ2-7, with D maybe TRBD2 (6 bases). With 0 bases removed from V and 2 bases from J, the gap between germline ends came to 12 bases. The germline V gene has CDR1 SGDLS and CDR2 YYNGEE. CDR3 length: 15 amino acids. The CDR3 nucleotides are TGTGCCAGCAGCGTAGCGGCAGGGAGGCCCTACGAGCAGTACTTC. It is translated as CASSVAAGRPYEQYF.

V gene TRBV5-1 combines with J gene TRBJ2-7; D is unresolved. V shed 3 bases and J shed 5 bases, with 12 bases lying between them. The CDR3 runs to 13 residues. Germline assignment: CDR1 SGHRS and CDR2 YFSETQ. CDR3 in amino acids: CASSSPSFDEQYF. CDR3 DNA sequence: TGCGCCAGCAGCTCGCCTAGTTTCGACGAGCAGTACTTC.

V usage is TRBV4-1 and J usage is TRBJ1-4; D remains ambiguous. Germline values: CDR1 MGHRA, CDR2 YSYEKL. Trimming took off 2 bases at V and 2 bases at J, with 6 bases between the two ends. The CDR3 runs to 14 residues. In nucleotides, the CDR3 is TGCGCCAGCAGCCAAACCGGTACTAATGAAAAACTGTTTTTT. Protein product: CASSQTGTNEKLFF.

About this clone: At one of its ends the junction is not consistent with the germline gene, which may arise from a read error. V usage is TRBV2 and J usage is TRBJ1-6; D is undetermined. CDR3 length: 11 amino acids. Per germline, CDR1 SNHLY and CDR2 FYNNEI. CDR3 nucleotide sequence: TGTGCCAGCAGTGTCCAAGGAGGATTCTACTTT. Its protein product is CASSVQGGFYF.

The CDR3 bases are TGTGCCAGCAGTAATCCGGGACTAGCGGAATACAATGAGCAGTTCTTC. Its protein is CASSNPGLAEYNEQFF. J is TRBJ2-1 and V is TRBV6-2 or TRBV6-3; 11 nucleotides agree with TRBD2. Germline V CDR1 and CDR2: MNHEY, SVGEGT. V lost 5 bases, J lost 4 bases, and 7 bases stayed unmatched. This CDR3 has 16 amino acids.

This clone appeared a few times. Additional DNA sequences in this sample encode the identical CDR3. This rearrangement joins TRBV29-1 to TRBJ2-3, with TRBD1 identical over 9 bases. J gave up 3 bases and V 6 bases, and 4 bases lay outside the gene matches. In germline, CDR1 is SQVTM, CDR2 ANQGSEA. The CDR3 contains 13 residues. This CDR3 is CSVRQGGTDTQYF. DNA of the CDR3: TGCAGCGTGAGACAGGGGGGGACAGATACGCAGTATTTT.

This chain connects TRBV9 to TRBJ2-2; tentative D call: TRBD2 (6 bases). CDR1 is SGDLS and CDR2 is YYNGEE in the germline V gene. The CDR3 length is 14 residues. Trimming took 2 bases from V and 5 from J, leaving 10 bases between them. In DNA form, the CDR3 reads TGTGCCAGCAGCGTCGAGACTAGGACCGGGGAGCTGTTTTTT. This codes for CASSVETRTGELFF. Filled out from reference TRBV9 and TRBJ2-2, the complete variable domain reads DSGVTQTPKHLITATGQRVTLRCSPRSGDLSVYWYQQSLDQGLQFLIQYYNGEERAKGNILERFSAQQFPDLHSELNLSSLELGDSALYFCASSVETRTGELFFGEGSRLTVL.

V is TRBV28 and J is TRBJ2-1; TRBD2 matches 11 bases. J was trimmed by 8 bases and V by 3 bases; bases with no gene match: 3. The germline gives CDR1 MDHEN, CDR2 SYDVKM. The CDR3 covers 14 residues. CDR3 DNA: TGTGCCAGCAGTTTCACTAGCGGGGGTTATGAGCAGTTCTTC. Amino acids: CASSFTSGGYEQFF.

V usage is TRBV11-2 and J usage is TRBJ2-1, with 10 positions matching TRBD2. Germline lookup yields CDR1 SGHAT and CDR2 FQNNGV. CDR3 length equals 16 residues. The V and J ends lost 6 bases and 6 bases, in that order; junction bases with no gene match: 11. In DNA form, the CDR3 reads TGTGCCAGCAGTTTTGTACTAGCGGGGCCGTCCAATGAGCAGTTCTTC. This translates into CASSFVLAGPSNEQFF.

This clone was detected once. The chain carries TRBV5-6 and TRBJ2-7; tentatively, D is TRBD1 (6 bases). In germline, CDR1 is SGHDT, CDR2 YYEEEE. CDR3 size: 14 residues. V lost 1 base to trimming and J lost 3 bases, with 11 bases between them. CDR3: CASSLLGQIYEQYF. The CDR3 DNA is TGTGCCAGCAGCTTGCTTGGACAGATCTACGAGCAGTACTTC.

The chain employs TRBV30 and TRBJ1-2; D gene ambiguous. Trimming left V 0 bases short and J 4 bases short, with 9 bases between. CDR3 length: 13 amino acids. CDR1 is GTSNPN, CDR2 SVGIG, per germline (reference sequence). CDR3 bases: TGTGCCTGGAGTGTCAGAAGTGGCTATGGCTACACCTTC. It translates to CAWSVRSGYGYTF.